A single sample is the source of the 20 T cell receptor beta chains below, sequenced in a study of OX40 agonist ivuxolimab in advanced cancers. The table came from immunoSEQ multiplex PCR; TCRdb's copy has only in-frame clones and leaves some out. The table shows 65,000 to 75,000 clones, with about 85% occurring only once. Material: CD4+ or CD8+ T cells sorted from blood, obtained in a trial of the OX40 agonist ivuxolimab. The receptors come from an adult with an advanced solid tumor such as melanoma, head and neck, liver or kidney cancer.

J is TRBJ1-6 and V is TRBV18; a weak D match, TRBD1 (6 bases). The CDR3 extends over 14 amino acids. V dropped 3 bases and J dropped 7 bases, with 10 bases sitting between them. Germline V gives CDR1 KGHSH, CDR2 LQKENI. CDR3 in DNA: TGTGCCAGCTCACCGGGGCAGGGGAATTCACCCCTCCACTTT. Amino acid sequence: CASSPGQGNSPLHF.

This rearrangement joins TRBV7-8 to TRBJ2-7; the D call may be TRBD1 or TRBD2 (6 bases each). V lost 5 bases and J lost 0, with 23 bases in between. Germline V gene data show CDR1 as SGHVS and CDR2 as FQNEAQ. The CDR3 consists of 18 residues. The CDR3 DNA reads TGTGCCAGCAGCAAACATCCCCGCCGGGGGCGGAGCTCCTACGAGCAGTACTTC. It codes for CASSKHPRRGRSSYEQYF.

This rearrangement joins TRBV7-8 to TRBJ1-1; TRBD1 is a possible D gene (5 bases). V lost 5 bases and J lost 1, with 11 bases in between. Germline loops: CDR1 SGHVS, CDR2 FQNEAQ. The CDR3 runs 14 residues. CDR3 sequence reads: CASSQERGNTEAFF. The CDR3 DNA sequence: TGTGCCAGCAGCCAAGAGAGGGGGAACACTGAAGCTTTCTTT.

The chain recombines TRBV28 with TRBJ2-1; no clear D gene. V was cut by 2 bases and J by 7 bases, with 6 bases left in between. The CDR3 is 12 amino acids. CDR1 and CDR2 (germline): MDHEN, SYDVKM. Here the CDR3 reads CASSLVENEQFF. CDR3 in DNA: TGTGCCAGCAGTTTAGTTGAGAATGAGCAGTTCTTC.

The chain uses TRBV7-9 and TRBJ2-3; 16 bases match TRBD2. Per germline, CDR1 SEHNR and CDR2 FQNEAQ (reference sequence). The CDR3 totals 17 residues. After removal of 5 bases from V and 6 bases from J, the junction contained 8 bases not matched to a gene. CDR3 DNA sequence: TGTGCCAGCAGCCGGGGACTAGCGGGGGGGCGGCGTGATACGCAGTATTTT. Its protein product is CASSRGLAGGRRDTQYF.

The J gene is TRBJ2-1, the V gene TRBV11-2; D is perhaps TRBD1 or TRBD2 (5 bases each). Germline CDR1 is SGHAT and CDR2 is FQNNGV. V lost 0 bases and J lost 8, with 14 bases in between. The CDR3 is made up of 15 amino acids. The CDR3 spells CASSLDGTEVYEQFF. In DNA form, the CDR3 reads TGTGCCAGCAGCTTAGACGGGACCGAAGTGTATGAGCAGTTCTTC.

For the CDR3, the DNA is TGTGCCAGCAGTCGAAGCTCGGCTCGCGACAATGAGCAGTTCTTC. Its translation: CASSRSSARDNEQFF. J is TRBJ2-1 and V is TRBV11-3; D unclear. V dropped 6 bases and J dropped 5 bases, with 17 bases sitting between them. CDR1 is SGHNT and CDR2 is YENEEA in the germline V gene. The CDR3 has 15 amino acids.

This rearrangement joins TRBV6-1 to TRBJ1-2, with 8 bases aligning to TRBD1. Germline V gene sequence: CDR1 MNHNS, CDR2 SASEGT. The CDR3 is 16 residues long. V was clipped by 1 base and J by 4 bases; unmatched bases: 8. The CDR3 region has the DNA TGTGCCAGCAGTGAAGGGACAGGGAGGCCCGTCTATGGCTACACCTTC. It specifies CASSEGTGRPVYGYTF.

The chain uses TRBV28 and TRBJ2-1; D possibly corresponds to TRBD1 (5 bases). Trimming took off 2 bases at V and 7 bases at J, with 15 bases between the two ends. CDR1 MDHEN and CDR2 SYDVKM come from the germline V gene. There are 15 residues in the CDR3. CDR3 nucleotides: TGTGCCAGCAGTTTAAGGCAGGGTAGGGTTAATGAGCAGTTCTTC. This gives the protein CASSLRQGRVNEQFF. Full variable domain (missing parts from reference TRBV28 and TRBJ2-1): DVKVTQSSRYLVKRTGEKVFLECVQDMDHENMFWYRQDPGLGLRLIYFSYDVKMKEKGDIPEGYSVSREKKERFSLILESASTNQTSMYLCASSLRQGRVNEQFFGPGTRLTVL.

Concerning this clone itself: One junction end disagrees with the germline gene, perhaps due to a read error. This rearrangement joins TRBV7-7 to TRBJ2-5; tentative D call: TRBD1 (6 bases). CDR3 length: 16 residues. CDR1 and CDR2 (germline): SSHAT, FNYEAQ (reference sequence). DNA for the CDR3: TGTGCTAGCAGTCGGGAACAGGGAATCCCAAGTCAGACCCAGTACTTC. Translation: CASSREQGIPSQTQYF.

The chain combines TRBV6-6 with TRBJ2-3, with a tentative D call TRBD2 (6 bases). This CDR3 spans 14 amino acids. Trimming removed 6 bases at V and 0 bases at J, with 10 bases between. Germline CDR1 reads MNHNY; CDR2 reads SVGAGI (reference sequence). CDR3 nucleotide sequence: TGTGCCAGCAGACTTGGGGGGAGCACAGATACGCAGTATTTT. Residues: CASRLGGSTDTQYF.

This chain uses TRBV6-5 with TRBJ2-5, with a possible D match to TRBD2 (5 bases). V was shortened by 0 bases and J by 1 base, with 9 bases between the two germline ends. Germline V gives CDR1 MNHEY, CDR2 SVGAGI. The CDR3 extends over 15 amino acids. CDR3: CASSYSETTQETQYF. In nucleotides, the CDR3 is TGTGCCAGCAGTTACTCCGAGACTACCCAAGAGACCCAGTACTTC.

V is TRBV6-1 and J is TRBJ1-5; possible D gene TRBD1, 6 bases. The CDR3 runs 15 residues. The V end was cut by 8 bases, the J end by 6 bases, with 20 bases between. Germline CDR1 MNHNS, CDR2 SASEGT. CDR3 loop: CASGGGQLRTQPQHF. CDR3 nucleotide sequence: TGTGCCAGCGGGGGCGGTCAGCTCCGTACTCAGCCCCAGCATTTT.

V and J are TRBV28 and TRBJ2-7; no firm D call. V was clipped by 3 bases and J by 4 bases, with 4 bases between them. Looked up from germline, CDR1 is MDHEN and CDR2 is SYDVKM. This CDR3 contains 11 residues. CDR3 DNA: TGTGCCAGCAGTTTTAATTACGAGCAGTACTTC. It is translated as CASSFNYEQYF.

The chain links TRBV5-4 to TRBJ1-1; D is unclear. Germline V lookup: CDR1 SGHNT, CDR2 YYREEE (reference sequence). CDR3 length: 15 residues. V lost 4 bases and J 0 bases, leaving 13 bases between the germline ends. DNA of the CDR3: TGTGCCAGCAGCCCGGTCCGGACCATGAACACTGAAGCTTTCTTT. The encoded protein is CASSPVRTMNTEAFF.

This chain connects TRBV7-9 to TRBJ2-3; possible D gene TRBD1, 5 bases. Germline assignment: CDR1 SEHNR and CDR2 FQNEAQ (reference sequence). V lost 4 bases and J 2 bases, leaving 13 bases between the germline ends. This CDR3 has 15 amino acids. This CDR3 reads CASSSRRGLTDTQYF. Written as DNA, the CDR3 is TGTGCCAGCAGCTCGAGAAGGGGTCTCACAGATACGCAGTATTTT.

J is TRBJ1-1 and V is TRBV6-4; maybe TRBD1 (5 bases). V was trimmed by 6 bases and J by 2 bases, leaving 10 bases between them. There are 13 residues in the CDR3. Germline V lookup: CDR1 MRHNA, CDR2 SNTAGT. Written as DNA, the CDR3 is TGTGCCAGCAGGGCGACAGCTAACACTGAAGCTTTCTTT. It specifies CASRATANTEAFF.

The chain joins TRBV30 to TRBJ2-3; 7 nucleotides line up with TRBD2. V shed 8 bases and J 1 base; nucleotides not matched to a gene: 6. This CDR3 contains 13 residues. CDR1 and CDR2 from the germline V gene are GTSNPN and SVGIG (reference sequence). Written as DNA, the CDR3 is TGTGCCGGCCTAACTAGCGGCACAGATACGCAGTATTTT. It is translated as CAGLTSGTDTQYF.

CDR3 loop: CASSLDRPEPQHF. CDR3 in DNA: TGCGCCAGCAGCCTCGACAGGCCCGAGCCCCAGCATTTT. The chain recombines TRBV4-1 with TRBJ1-5, with D possibly TRBD1 on 6 matching bases. The CDR3 extends over 13 amino acids. Germline V gene lookup returns CDR1 MGHRA and CDR2 YSYEKL. Trimming shortened V by 4 bases and J by 8 bases, and 12 bases separated the two germline ends.

This chain uses TRBV19 with TRBJ2-3; TRBD1 matches at 10 bases. V shed 4 bases, J shed 3 bases, and the junction held 4 bases outside the gene matches. CDR1 LNHDA and CDR2 SQIVND come from the germline V gene (reference sequence). The CDR3 is 15 amino acids. CDR3 amino acids: CASSRRTGGTDTQYF. DNA for the CDR3: TGTGCCAGTAGTAGGCGGACAGGGGGGACAGATACGCAGTATTTT.